This T cell receptor beta chain stems from a study of brain T cells in children with intractable seizures. Assay: immunoSEQ multiplex PCR; the TCRdb copy retains only in-frame clones and omits some. The sample yields a few hundred thousand clones, roughly 92% seen once. Points from the study as a whole: Clones missing pre-surgery may reflect undersampling of that blood sample. Patients' HCMV serostatus was unknown; virus specificity rests on CDR3 similarity alone.

J was trimmed by 0 bases and V by 1 base; bases with no gene match: 10. Germline V gives CDR1 MDHEN, CDR2 SYDVKM. The CDR3 spans 19 residues. Time point given: blood from clinic visit 5 months post-surgery; TSC patient then seizure free. The sequenced cases were selected for having the highest brain T cell transcript signatures. Concerning this clone itself: Its antigen is unknown.

The sample here was peripheral blood, taken 4 to 6 months after surgery. This TCR derives from a boy younger than two with tuberous sclerosis and intractable seizures. V gene TRBV28 combines with J gene TRBJ1-2; TRBD1 matches at 11 bases. The CDR3 sequence: CASSLSPSGTGGANYGYTF. In DNA, the CDR3 is TGTGCCAGCAGTTTATCCCCCTCCGGGACAGGGGGGGCTAACTATGGCTACACCTTC.